The T cell receptor (beta chain) described here comes from a study of tumour-infiltrating T cells in Burkitt lymphoma. Assay used: immunoSEQ multiplex PCR; TCRdb lists only in-frame clones, some missing. Of more than 45,000 clones detected, roughly 31% appear once; the ten largest clones hold 2.9%. Trimming removed 0 bases at V and 6 bases at J, with 8 bases between. The CDR3 consists of 13 residues. Per germline, CDR1 SGHNT and CDR2 YENEEA. This clonotype was sampled from a human donor with Burkitt lymphoma. The V gene is TRBV11-3, the J gene TRBJ1-1; D is undetermined. Sequencing was done on a sample of tumor tissue. CDR3 region: CASSLDRHAEAFF. Here the CDR3 DNA reads TGTGCCAGCAGCTTAGACAGACACGCTGAAGCTTTCTTT.